Described below is a single T cell receptor (beta chain) sequence and its context. Antigen specificity is unknown. The data were taken from a study of shared clonotypes between healthy human individuals. Study in general: Per donor, CD8 memory used one plate, CD8 naive used two, CD4 memory used three and CD4 naive used three.

Study-wide findings and caveats: Among non-shared clonotypes, generation probabilities were lower than among those shared by all four donors.

Source study methods: Filtering of immunoSEQ junctional sequences could not match full-length read filtering. The table came from immunoSEQ multiplex PCR; TCRdb's copy has only in-frame clones and leaves some out. The V and J calls and clone size come from that table; D and trimming were worked out from the DNA. The table records about 2 million clones, 90% to 95% of them present only once. V lost 6 bases and J 4 bases, leaving 16 bases between the germline ends. From germline, CDR1 is MNHNY and CDR2 SVGAGI (reference sequence). The CDR3 spans 15 residues. This TCR came from a young man in good health. Sequenced sample: naive CD4+ T cells sorted from blood. Subset given: CD45RA+ positively selected. The V call is TRBV6-6, the J call TRBJ1-5; D remains ambiguous. Here the CDR3 reads CASRMTGEGNQPQHF. The CDR3 nucleotides are TGTGCCAGCAGAATGACGGGCGAAGGGAATCAGCCCCAGCATTTT.